The 14 T cell receptor beta chains presented below share a single source sample, sequenced in a study of metastatic and nonmetastatic thyroid tumors. TCRdb re-clonotyped the PCR reads via MiXCR. The sample has over 20,000 clones, roughly 27% seen once. There were no patients who had received any treatment before thyroid surgery. Sequencing was done on a sample of tumor tissue. These receptors were taken from a male donor with papillary thyroid cancer or a benign thyroid nodule (not recorded which). Some clones in this sample may be carry-over from other donors' samples.

The V gene is TRBV9, the J gene TRBJ1-2, with D possibly being TRBD1 (6 bases). Germline values: CDR1 SGDLS, CDR2 YYNGEE. The CDR3 is 12 amino acids. V was trimmed by 4 bases and J by 7 bases, leaving 11 bases between them. CDR3 sequence: CASSPSGAGYTF. CDR3 bases: TGTGCCAGCAGCCCCTCGGGGGCTGGCTACACCTTC. The full variable domain, in which reference TRBV9 and TRBJ1-2 provide the parts outside the CDR3, is DSGVTQTPKHLITATGQRVTLRCSPRSGDLSVYWYQQSLDQGLQFLIQYYNGEERAKGNILERFSAQQFPDLHSELNLSSLELGDSALYFCASSPSGAGYTFGSGTRLTVV.

This clone was seen only a few times. The V gene is TRBV12-3 or TRBV12-4, the J gene TRBJ1-2; D gene unclear. Trimming stripped 3 bases from V and 6 bases from J, with 14 bases between. The CDR3 is 14 residues long. The DNA of the CDR3 is TGTGCCAGCAGTTTTTCGTCGCGGGTAAATGGCTACACCTTC. It is translated as CASSFSSRVNGYTF.

The chain uses TRBV6-1 and TRBJ1-1; 8 bases align to TRBD1. CDR1 is MNHNS and CDR2 is SASEGT in the germline V gene. This CDR3 spans 14 amino acids. With V trimmed by 6 bases and J by 3 bases, 6 bases remained unmatched. The CDR3 DNA reads as TGTGCCAGCAGATCGACAGGGGAATACACTGAAGCTTTCTTT. Translated: CASRSTGEYTEAFF.

This chain joins TRBV20-1 and TRBJ2-7; TRBD2 matches 7 bases. Looked up from germline, CDR1 is DFQATT and CDR2 is SNEGSKA (reference sequence). The trim removed 3 bases at V and 10 bases at J, leaving 12 bases unmatched. CDR3 size: 13 residues. The CDR3 nucleotides read TGCAGTGCTAGTCCCGGACTAGGAGCAGAACAGTACTTC. The encoded protein is CSASPGLGAEQYF.

The gene calls are TRBV20-1 and TRBJ1-4; weak D call: TRBD1 (6 bases). Per germline, CDR1 DFQATT and CDR2 SNEGSKA (reference sequence). The CDR3 covers 15 residues. The V end was cut by 3 bases, the J end by 4 bases, with 15 bases between. CDR3 DNA: TGCAGTGCTAGTCGGCCAGAACAGGGTAATGAAAAACTGTTTTTT. It yields the protein CSASRPEQGNEKLFF.

This clone was seen at least ten times. The sample carries other DNA sequences with the same CDR3. The chain is built from TRBV2 and TRBJ2-6, with TRBD1 as a possible D gene (6 bases). CDR3 length equals 16 residues. Trimming took 0 bases from V and 4 from J, leaving 10 bases between them. Germline values: CDR1 SNHLY, CDR2 FYNNEI. In nucleotides, the CDR3 is TGTGCCAGCAGTGAAGCTGGGGGCGTCGGGGCCAACGTCCTGACTTTC. Encoded protein: CASSEAGGVGANVLTF.

This clone was observed a handful of times. This sample includes further DNA sequences coding for the same CDR3. The chain links TRBV24-1 to TRBJ2-7, with TRBD1 identical over 11 bases. The germline V gene has CDR1 KGHDR and CDR2 SFDVKD. This CDR3 is built from 13 residues. Trimming at V came to 10 bases and at J to 4 bases, leaving 5 bases not matched to a gene. CDR3 region: CATAGTGGYEQYF. CDR3 nucleotide sequence: TGTGCCACGGCCGGGACAGGGGGATACGAGCAGTACTTC.

This clone has just a few counts. The genes are TRBV12-3 or TRBV12-4 and TRBJ1-2; a weak D match, TRBD1 (5 bases). V lost 6 bases, J lost 2 bases, and 16 bases lay in between. The CDR3 spans 15 residues. The CDR3 reads CASSPRWGSNYGYTF. The DNA for the CDR3 is TGTGCCAGCAGCCCGCGATGGGGGTCGAACTATGGCTACACCTTC.

This clone was found a few times. The chain couples TRBV5-1 to TRBJ2-1, with 7 bases lining up with TRBD2. Trimming took 1 base from V and 5 from J; bases not matched to a gene: 12. CDR3 length equals 17 residues. CDR1 and CDR2 (germline): SGHRS, YFSETQ. The CDR3 DNA reads as TGCGCCAGCAGCTTGCTTGGCGGGGGAACCTTCGACAATGAGCAGTTCTTC. It codes for CASSLLGGGTFDNEQFF.

This clone has a single count. The rearrangement joins TRBV7-2 to TRBJ1-3; 7 positions agree with TRBD1. The CDR3 runs to 14 residues. With V trimmed by 5 bases and J by 4 bases, 5 bases remained unmatched. The germline V gene encodes CDR1 SGHTA and CDR2 FQGNSA. CDR3 nucleotide sequence: TGTGCCAGCAGCGTTCGACAGGGAGGAAACACCATATATTTT. Its protein product is CASSVRQGGNTIYF. Supplemented by reference TRBV7-2 and TRBJ1-3, the full variable domain reads GAGVSQSPSNKVTEKGKDVELRCDPISGHTALYWYRQSLGQGLEFLIYFQGNSAPDKSGLPSDRFSAERTGGSVSTLTIQRTQQEDSAVYLCASSVRQGGNTIYFGEGSWLTVV.

This clone was recorded a few times. The chain joins TRBV25-1 to TRBJ1-1; 11 bases match TRBD1. With 8 bases clipped from V and 3 bases from J, the junction kept 8 bases outside the gene matches. Per the germline V gene, CDR1 is MGHDK and CDR2 is SYGVNS. The CDR3 length is 15 residues. The CDR3 DNA reads TGTGCCAGCTTGGGACAGGGGGGGTCGGACACTGAAGCTTTCTTT. It encodes CASLGQGGSDTEAFF.

This clone was recorded at least ten times. The gene calls are TRBV6-1 and TRBJ2-5; D may be TRBD1 (6 bases). Looked up from germline, CDR1 is MNHNS and CDR2 is SASEGT. The CDR3 sequence is 15 residues long. V was cut by 2 bases and J by 1 base, with 11 bases left in between. CDR3 bases: TGTGCCAGCAGTGAAATGGCAGGGGCCCAAGAGACCCAGTACTTC. Translation: CASSEMAGAQETQYF.

By share of the sample, this clone is medium-sized (0.01 to 0.1%). The chain couples TRBV28 to TRBJ2-7; TRBD2 aligns across 14 bases. Germline CDR1 is MDHEN and CDR2 is SYDVKM. Trimming removed 6 bases from V and 3 bases from J; junction bases left unmatched: 1. The CDR3 extends over 14 amino acids. This chain's CDR3 is CASSGTSGSYEQYF. The CDR3 DNA sequence: TGTGCCAGCAGCGGGACTAGCGGGAGCTACGAGCAGTACTTC.

The chain employs TRBV6-1 and TRBJ2-1; TRBD2 aligns across 10 bases. V was clipped by 6 bases and J by 9 bases; unmatched bases: 14. The CDR3 has 16 residues. Germline V gene sequence: CDR1 MNHNS, CDR2 SASEGT. The CDR3 spells CASSRTSGGDWGEQFF. Here the CDR3 DNA reads TGTGCCAGCAGCCGCACGAGCGGGGGGGATTGGGGTGAGCAGTTCTTC.